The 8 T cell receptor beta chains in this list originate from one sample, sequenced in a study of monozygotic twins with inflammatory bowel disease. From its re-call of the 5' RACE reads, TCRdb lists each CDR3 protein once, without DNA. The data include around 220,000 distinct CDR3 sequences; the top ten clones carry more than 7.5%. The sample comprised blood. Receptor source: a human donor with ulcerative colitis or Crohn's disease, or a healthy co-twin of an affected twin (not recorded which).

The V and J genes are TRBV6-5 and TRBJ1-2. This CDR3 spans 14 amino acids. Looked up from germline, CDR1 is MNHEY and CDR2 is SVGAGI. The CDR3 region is CASSYRETNYGYTF.

The chain's CDR3 is CASSLDSQGRGEQFF. The chain carries TRBV11-3 and TRBJ2-1; the D call of TRBD1 rests on TCRdb alone, since no DNA is present to check it. The length of the CDR3 is 15 residues. Germline-derived CDR1 and CDR2 are SGHNT and YENEEA.

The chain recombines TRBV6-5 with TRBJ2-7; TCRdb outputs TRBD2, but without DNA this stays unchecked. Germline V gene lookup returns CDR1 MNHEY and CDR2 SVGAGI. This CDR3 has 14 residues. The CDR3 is CASSYFAGDYEQYF.

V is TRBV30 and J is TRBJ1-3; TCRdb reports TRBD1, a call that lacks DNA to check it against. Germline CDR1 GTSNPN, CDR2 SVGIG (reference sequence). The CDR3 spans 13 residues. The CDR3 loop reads CAGGRDSGNTIYF.

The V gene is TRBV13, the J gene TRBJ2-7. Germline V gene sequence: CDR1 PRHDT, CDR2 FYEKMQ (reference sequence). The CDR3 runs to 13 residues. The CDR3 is CASSHAVTDEQYF. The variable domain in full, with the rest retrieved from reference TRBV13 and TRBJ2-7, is AAGVIQSPRHLIKEKRETATLKCYPIPRHDTVYWYQQGPGQDPQFLISFYEKMQSDKGSIPDRFSAQQFSDYHSELNMSSLELGDSALYFCASSHAVTDEQYFGPGTRLTVT.

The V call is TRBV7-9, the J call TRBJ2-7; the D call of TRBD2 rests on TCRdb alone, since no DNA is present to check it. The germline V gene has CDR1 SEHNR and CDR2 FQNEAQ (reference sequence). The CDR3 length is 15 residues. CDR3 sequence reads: CASSLGPGASYEQYF.

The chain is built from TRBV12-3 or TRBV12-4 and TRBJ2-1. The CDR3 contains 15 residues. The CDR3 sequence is CASSVSGSNYNEQFF.

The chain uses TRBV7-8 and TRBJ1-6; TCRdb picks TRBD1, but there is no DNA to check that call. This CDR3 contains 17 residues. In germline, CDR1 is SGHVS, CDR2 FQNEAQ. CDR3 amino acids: CASSPGTARTPNSPLHF. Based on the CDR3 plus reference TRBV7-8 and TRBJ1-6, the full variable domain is GAGVSQSPRYKVAKRGQDVALRCDPISGHVSLFWYQQALGQGPEFLTYFQNEAQLDKSGLPSDRFFAERPEGSVSTLKIQRTQQEDSAVYLCASSPGTARTPNSPLHFGNGTRLTVT.